The 20 T cell receptor beta chains below were found in one sample sequenced in a study of patients and donors after allogeneic stem cell transplantation. MiXCR was run by TCRdb on the RT-PCR reads, yielding one entry per CDR3 protein. The sample lists hundreds of thousands of distinct CDR3 sequences, 16% seen once, with over 6% in the top ten. Source material: blood, either unsorted or a sorted T cell fraction (not recorded which). These receptors were obtained from a human donor who was either an allogeneic HSCT recipient or a stem cell or donor lymphocyte infusion donor (not recorded which). It is not recorded whose cells these are; they may come from a transplant donor.

This clonotype was detected only a few times. The gene calls are TRBV20-1 and TRBJ2-1, with 7 bases lining up with TRBD1. Germline loops: CDR1 DFQATT, CDR2 SNEGSKA (reference sequence). The CDR3 is made up of 14 amino acids. V dropped 0 bases and J dropped 9; count of bases not matched to a gene: 8. In DNA form, the CDR3 reads TGCAGTGCTAGAGATTTACTAGGGGGCGGTGAGCAGTTCTTC. Its translation is CSARDLLGGGEQFF.

The rearrangement links TRBV4-2 to TRBJ2-1; D remains unclear. With 1 base removed from V and 7 bases from J, the gap between germline ends came to 5 bases. The germline V gene has CDR1 LGHNA and CDR2 YNFKEQ. The CDR3 is 12 amino acids. CDR3 DNA sequence: TGTGCCAGCAGCCAAGGTATAAATGAGCAGTTCTTC. Encoded protein: CASSQGINEQFF.

A few counts support this clonotype. The gene calls are TRBV12-3 or TRBV12-4 and TRBJ1-6; perhaps TRBD1 as D (6 bases). V was cut by 6 bases and J by 5 bases, with 14 bases left in between. This CDR3 contains 15 residues. CDR3 bases: TGTGCCAGCAGCCGAACAGGGCCCCATAATTCACCCCTCCACTTT. Protein sequence: CASSRTGPHNSPLHF.

The chain is built from TRBV24-1 and TRBJ1-2; D unresolved. The CDR3 length is 13 residues. CDR1 and CDR2 (germline): KGHDR, SFDVKD. V lost 5 bases and J lost 7, with 13 bases in between. Here the CDR3 reads CATSVNPRGGYTF. DNA for the CDR3: TGTGCCACCAGTGTGAACCCTCGGGGTGGCTACACCTTC.

J is TRBJ2-3 and V is TRBV12-3 or TRBV12-4; weak D call: TRBD2 (5 bases). The CDR3 spans 15 residues. V was shortened by 3 bases and J by 2 bases, with 12 bases between the two germline ends. This CDR3 reads CASSLLAPATDTQYF. The CDR3 DNA reads TGTGCCAGCAGTTTGCTAGCCCCGGCCACAGATACGCAGTATTTT.

As to this clonotype: At one end, the junction sequence differs from germline, possibly due to a read error. This rearrangement joins TRBV20-1 to TRBJ2-1; a weak D match, TRBD1 (6 bases). Germline V gene lookup returns CDR1 DFQATT and CDR2 SNEGSKA (reference sequence). The CDR3 runs 17 residues. The CDR3 DNA sequence: TGCAGAGCTAGAGCATCCCTACGGGACATCCTTTACAATGAGCAGTTCTTC. This codes for CRARASLRDILYNEQFF.

The chain links TRBV20-1 to TRBJ2-2; D might be TRBD1 (6 bases). V dropped 1 base and J dropped 4 bases, with 7 bases sitting between them. Germline CDR1 reads DFQATT; CDR2 reads SNEGSKA (reference sequence). This CDR3 comprises 13 residues. The DNA for the CDR3 is TGCAGTGCTAGAGTGACAGGCACCGGGGAGCTGTTTTTT. It specifies CSARVTGTGELFF.

This clonotype has a handful of counts. The genes are TRBV7-8 and TRBJ2-7; 11 bases align to TRBD1. Per germline, CDR1 SGHVS and CDR2 FQNEAQ. V was clipped by 1 base and J by 7 bases; unmatched bases: 6. The CDR3 covers 15 residues. The CDR3 reads CASSLDPDRGREQYF. The CDR3 DNA reads as TGTGCCAGCAGCTTAGATCCGGACAGGGGGCGGGAGCAGTACTTC.

This chain links TRBV3-1 with TRBJ1-1; D not certain. V was shortened by 0 bases and J by 5 bases, with 7 bases between the two germline ends. This CDR3 has 13 residues. CDR1 is LGHDT, CDR2 YNNKEL, per germline (reference sequence). The CDR3 DNA follows: TGTGCCAGCAGCCAAGAGAGTGGGACTGAAGCTTTCTTT. This gives the protein CASSQESGTEAFF.

The gene calls are TRBV5-1 and TRBJ2-2; 10 positions match TRBD2. The CDR3 has 15 residues. V shed 4 bases and J 6 bases; nucleotides not matched to a gene: 6. Germline CDR1 is SGHRS and CDR2 is YFSETQ. The CDR3 region has the DNA TGCGCCAGCAGCGAGCGGGGGGGTACACCCGGGGAGCTGTTTTTT. It codes for CASSERGGTPGELFF.

This chain links TRBV20-1 with TRBJ1-5; possibly TRBD1 for D (6 bases). CDR3 length: 18 amino acids. The V and J ends lost 0 bases and 0 bases respectively, with 18 bases between them. The germline CDR1 and CDR2 sequences are DFQATT and SNEGSKA (reference sequence). CDR3 DNA sequence: TGCAGTGCTAGAGAGGGGGGCAGGGATGGAGATAGCAATCAGCCCCAGCATTTT. Its protein product is CSAREGGRDGDSNQPQHF.

The table lists this clonotype with many counts. The rearrangement uses TRBV7-9 and TRBJ2-3, with 9 bases aligning to TRBD1. Germline CDR1 SEHNR, CDR2 FQNEAQ (reference sequence). The ends lost 5 bases at V and 7 bases at J; junction bases unmatched: 7. CDR3 length equals 14 residues. CDR3 loop: CASSPGQGSNTQYF. The CDR3 nucleotides read TGTGCCAGCAGCCCAGGACAGGGGTCGAATACGCAGTATTTT.

This clonotype was recorded a few times. This chain connects TRBV3-1 to TRBJ2-7, with 9 bases identical to TRBD1. Germline values: CDR1 LGHDT, CDR2 YNNKEL (reference sequence). V gave up 1 base and J gave up 6 bases; unmatched junction bases: 10. This CDR3 region has 16 residues. This CDR3 reads CASSQGLGTGNREQYF. CDR3 bases: TGTGCCAGCAGCCAAGGATTAGGGACAGGGAATCGCGAGCAGTACTTC.

The rearrangement links TRBV9 to TRBJ2-2, with no clear D. V was cut by 3 bases and J by 5 bases, with 8 bases left in between. The CDR3 totals 13 residues. Germline CDR1 reads SGDLS; CDR2 reads YYNGEE. The CDR3 is CASSATTTGELFF. As DNA, the CDR3 is TGTGCCAGCAGCGCGACCACTACCGGGGAGCTGTTTTTT.

This clonotype was observed a handful of times. V gene TRBV28 combines with J gene TRBJ2-7; no clear D. Germline CDR1 reads MDHEN; CDR2 reads SYDVKM. Trimming took off 2 bases at V and 8 bases at J, with 7 bases between the two ends. The CDR3 length is 11 residues. CDR3 coding DNA: TGTGCCAGCAGTTTAACGGCGAAGCAGTACTTC. Protein sequence: CASSLTAKQYF.

This clonotype was seen many times. The chain employs TRBV25-1 and TRBJ2-3; perhaps D is TRBD1 or TRBD2 (5 bases each). CDR3 length: 12 residues. The germline V gene has CDR1 MGHDK and CDR2 SYGVNS. V was cut by 3 bases and J by 6 bases, with 7 bases left in between. The CDR3 is CASSDWGDTQYF. CDR3 DNA: TGTGCCAGCAGTGATTGGGGGGATACGCAGTATTTT.

This clonotype was counted ten times or more. CDR3 sequence reads: CASSLEAGTGNEQFF. CDR3 nucleotides: TGTGCCAGCAGCTTAGAAGCAGGGACGGGTAATGAGCAGTTCTTC. The V gene is TRBV7-2, the J gene TRBJ2-1, with D perhaps assigned TRBD1 or TRBD2 (5 bases each). Looked up from germline, CDR1 is SGHTA and CDR2 is FQGNSA. This CDR3 has 15 residues. The V end was cut by 1 base, the J end by 7 bases, with 14 bases between.

CDR3 sequence reads: CASSSRTALNQPQHF. The CDR3 DNA reads TGTGCCAGCAGCTCTCGGACAGCCTTAAATCAGCCCCAGCATTTT. The chain joins TRBV12-3 or TRBV12-4 to TRBJ1-5, with D possibly matching TRBD1 (6 bases). V lost 6 bases and J lost 4, with 16 bases in between. This CDR3 is built from 15 residues.

This chain joins TRBV7-8 and TRBJ2-1; 8 bases line up with TRBD1. The CDR3 totals 13 residues. V gave up 8 bases and J gave up 6 bases; unmatched junction bases: 6. Germline V CDR1 and CDR2: SGHVS, FQNEAQ. The CDR3 DNA reads TGTGCCAGCGGACAGGGCCTCCTCAATGAGCAGTTCTTC. Protein sequence: CASGQGLLNEQFF. The full variable domain, rest sourced from reference TRBV7-8 and TRBJ2-1, is GAGVSQSPRYKVAKRGQDVALRCDPISGHVSLFWYQQALGQGPEFLTYFQNEAQLDKSGLPSDRFFAERPEGSVSTLKIQRTQQEDSAVYLCASGQGLLNEQFFGPGTRLTVL.

This clonotype was counted between two and nine times. The J gene is TRBJ2-2, the V gene TRBV4-3; D unresolved. The CDR3 extends over 15 amino acids. CDR1 and CDR2 from the germline V gene are LGHNA and YSLEER. Trimming took 0 bases from V and 4 from J, leaving 9 bases between them. The CDR3 DNA follows: TGCGCCAGCAGCCAAGAACCCCCAAGCACCGGGGAGCTGTTTTTT. Its protein product is CASSQEPPSTGELFF.